This TCR beta chain was profiled in a study of blood T cell repertoires in COVID-19. This CDR3 contains 13 residues. The germline gives CDR1 GTSNPN, CDR2 SVGIG (reference sequence). V was clipped by 7 bases and J by 4 bases, with 11 bases between them. In the original processing: Estimation of nucleated cell counts relied on the amplification of reference gene primers. The repertoire was sequenced with immunoSEQ multiplex PCR; TCRdb's copy has only in-frame clones and lacks some. For V, J and clone size, that table is used; D and trimming come from the DNA. The data hold approximately 110,000 clones, with about four fifths observed a single time.

This TCR was recovered from a woman aged 70-85 years with acute or convalescent COVID-19. The material sequenced was peripheral blood. This chain uses TRBV30 with TRBJ2-6; D is uncertain. CDR3 nucleotide sequence: TGTGCCTCCCAGGTCCCCGGGGCCAACGTCCTGACTTTC. Protein sequence: CASQVPGANVLTF. Combining the CDR3 with reference TRBV30 and TRBJ2-6 gives the whole variable domain SQTIHQWPATLVQPVGSPLSLECTVEGTSNPNLYWYRQAAGRGLQLLFYSVGIGQISSEVPQNLSASRPQDRQFILSSKKLLLSDSGFYLCASQVPGANVLTFGAGSRLTVL.